One TCR beta chain is described in this entry. Its specificity is unknown. The data originate from a study of T cells in tuberculosis. Overall study results and limits: GEM motif frequencies gave over 55% accuracy; the GMM repertoire gave roughly 86%. Cases with active tuberculosis were adults, while controls were adolescents.

The table came from immunoSEQ multiplex PCR; TCRdb's copy has only in-frame clones and leaves some out. Among 30,000 to 40,000 clones listed, 95% to 97% were seen once. V gave up 5 bases and J gave up 4 bases; unmatched junction bases: 8. The CDR3 is 16 residues long. The V gene's germline CDR1 is LNHDA and CDR2 SQIVND (reference sequence). The chain is built from TRBV19 and TRBJ2-2; TRBD1 aligns across 9 bases. The receptor's source is a donor under 30 with latent tuberculosis or without tuberculosis infection. The sequenced sample consisted of PBMCs. Written as DNA, the CDR3 is TGTGCCAGTAGTTCTGGGACAGGGAGGATCACCGGGGAGCTGTTTTTT. Translating it yields CASSSGTGRITGELFF.